The 18 T cell receptor beta chains below were found in one sample sequenced in a study of cytotoxic CD8 clonotypes in ibrutinib-treated CLL. This table comes from immunoSEQ multiplex PCR, and its TCRdb copy is limited to in-frame clones, with some not included. The sample carries about 85,000 clones, around 75% recorded once. The specimen was PBMCs, collected after 12 months of ibrutinib treatment. These receptors were obtained from a human donor with chronic lymphocytic leukemia.

V and J are TRBV6-1 and TRBJ2-1; 9 bases match TRBD2. CDR3 size: 14 residues. CDR1 is MNHNS and CDR2 is SASEGT in the germline V gene. V was clipped by 4 bases and J by 4 bases; unmatched bases: 2. This CDR3 is CASSGLAGYNEQFF. Written as DNA, the CDR3 is TGTGCCAGCAGTGGGCTAGCGGGATACAATGAGCAGTTCTTC.

CDR3 residues: CASSSPRNNEQFF. The CDR3 coding sequence is TGTGCCAGCAGCTCCCCCCGGAACAATGAGCAGTTCTTC. The chain couples TRBV11-3 to TRBJ2-1; D call uncertain. The CDR3 contains 13 residues. Germline V gene data show CDR1 as SGHNT and CDR2 as YENEEA. V was pared by 4 bases and J by 5 bases, with 9 bases between.

This rearrangement joins TRBV6-1 to TRBJ2-7, with 9 bases fitting TRBD2. The V gene's germline CDR1 is MNHNS and CDR2 SASEGT. After removal of 6 bases from V and 9 bases from J, the junction contained 12 bases not matched to a gene. The CDR3 extends over 14 amino acids. The CDR3 DNA sequence: TGTGCCAGCAGCGACTTTCGGCGGGGGGGATGGCAGTACTTC. This encodes CASSDFRRGGWQYF.

The chain couples TRBV18 to TRBJ1-2, with D perhaps TRBD1 (6 bases). Trimming removed 3 bases from V and 7 bases from J, with 15 bases in between. Looked up from germline, CDR1 is KGHSH and CDR2 is LQKENI. The CDR3 is 14 amino acids. CDR3 in DNA: TGTGCCAGCTCACCCCCCCCGGGGGCCCTTGGCTACACCTTC. It yields the protein CASSPPPGALGYTF.

This clone turned up a few times. This sequence joins TRBV2 and TRBJ2-4; tentatively, D is TRBD2 (5 bases). The germline V gene encodes CDR1 SNHLY and CDR2 FYNNEI. This CDR3 has 17 residues. V was pared by 1 base and J by 5 bases, with 18 bases between. The CDR3 loop reads CASSEGQMVRRENIQYF. The CDR3 nucleotides read TGTGCCAGCAGTGAAGGCCAAATGGTCCGGCGGGAAAACATTCAGTACTTC.

The rearrangement joins TRBV2 to TRBJ1-3, with 8 bases matching TRBD1. V trimming: 8 bases; J trimming: 0 bases; junction bases outside the gene matches: 12. Germline CDR1 is SNHLY and CDR2 is FYNNEI. The CDR3 length is 17 residues. The CDR3 nucleotides read TGTGCCAGCCCACGCGGGGGGGACAGGTACTCTGGAAACACCATATATTTT. Its protein product is CASPRGGDRYSGNTIYF.

Concerning this clone: Distinct nucleotide sequences in the sample also encode this CDR3. The chain combines TRBV18 with TRBJ2-5, with no clear D. With 6 bases removed from V and 1 base from J, the gap between germline ends came to 3 bases. The CDR3 is 11 amino acids. CDR1 and CDR2 from the germline V gene are KGHSH and LQKENI. The CDR3 region is CASSPQETQYF. The DNA for the CDR3 is TGTGCCAGCTCCCCCCAAGAGACCCAGTACTTC.

The genes are TRBV4-2 and TRBJ1-2; 10 positions match TRBD1. Germline lookup yields CDR1 LGHNA and CDR2 YNFKEQ. There are 16 residues in the CDR3. Trimming cost V 1 base and J 5 bases; bases outside gene matches: 7. CDR3 loop: CASSQGPTGQGYGYTF. Here the CDR3 DNA reads TGTGCCAGCAGCCAAGGACCAACGGGACAGGGGTATGGCTACACCTTC.

The chain is built from TRBV5-6 and TRBJ1-4; D not resolved. Germline CDR1 SGHDT, CDR2 YYEEEE. This CDR3 has 15 residues. Trimming left V 4 bases short and J 0 bases short, with 10 bases between. The CDR3 protein is CASSQFATTNEKLFF. In nucleotides, the CDR3 is TGTGCCAGCAGCCAATTCGCGACAACTAATGAAAAACTGTTTTTT. Supplemented by reference TRBV5-6 and TRBJ1-4, the full variable domain reads DAGVTQSPTHLIKTRGQQVTLRCSPKSGHDTVSWYQQALGQGPQFIFQYYEEEERQRGNFPDRFSGHQFPNYSSELNVNALLLGDSALYLCASSQFATTNEKLFFGSGTQLSVL.

The V gene is TRBV5-1, the J gene TRBJ1-1, with D possibly TRBD1 on 6 matching bases. V gave up 1 base and J gave up 1 base, with 8 bases separating them. Germline CDR1 SGHRS, CDR2 YFSETQ. The CDR3 has 14 residues. The CDR3 DNA reads as TGCGCCAGCAGCTTGCAGGGGACGAACACTGAAGCTTTCTTT. Translation: CASSLQGTNTEAFF.

The chain joins TRBV28 to TRBJ2-5; TRBD2 is a possible D gene (5 bases). This CDR3 contains 17 residues. Germline lookup yields CDR1 MDHEN and CDR2 SYDVKM. Trimming removed 6 bases from V and 0 bases from J, with 20 bases in between. CDR3 DNA: TGTGCCAGCAGCATGGGCTCGACTACCCAGTACCAAGAGACCCAGTACTTC. This codes for CASSMGSTTQYQETQYF.

This CDR3 is CASSKEWKAEEEAFF. CDR3 in DNA: TGTGCCAGCAGCAAAGAGTGGAAGGCAGAAGAGGAAGCTTTCTTT. The chain recombines TRBV21-1 with TRBJ1-1. TRBV21-1 is a documented pseudogene. This CDR3 spans 15 amino acids.

This chain joins TRBV9 and TRBJ2-6; D tentatively reads TRBD1 or TRBD2 (5 bases each). V lost 3 bases and J 0 bases, leaving 16 bases between the germline ends. CDR1 and CDR2 (germline): SGDLS, YYNGEE. The CDR3 is 18 residues long. CDR3 nucleotide sequence: TGTGCCAGCAGCGACCGGGACCCCCAAAGCTCTGGGGCCAACGTCCTGACTTTC. It translates to CASSDRDPQSSGANVLTF.

CDR3 coding DNA: TGTGCCAGCAGCTTAGCGCGCGAGGATGAGCAGTTCTTC. This encodes CASSLAREDEQFF. The V gene is TRBV7-2, the J gene TRBJ2-1; no firm D call. This CDR3 is built from 13 residues. CDR1 is SGHTA, CDR2 FQGNSA, per germline. Trimming cost V 0 bases and J 8 bases, with 8 bases left between them.

V and J are TRBV9 and TRBJ1-5, with 7 bases that match TRBD1. This CDR3 is 15 amino acids long. V lost 4 bases, J lost 2 bases, and 6 bases stayed unmatched. Germline V gene sequence: CDR1 SGDLS, CDR2 YYNGEE. This chain's CDR3 is CASSQGTVRNQPQHF. Written as DNA, the CDR3 is TGTGCCAGCAGCCAGGGGACAGTTCGCAATCAGCCCCAGCATTTT.

V and J are TRBV30 and TRBJ1-4, with 7 bases matching TRBD1. This CDR3 has 16 amino acids. The V gene end was trimmed by 1 base and the J gene end by 7 bases; junction bases not matched to a gene: 12. The germline V gene encodes CDR1 GTSNPN and CDR2 SVGIG (reference sequence). CDR3 DNA sequence: TGTGCCTGGAGTGAGAAGGGGGCCGCTCGGGCTGAAAAACTGTTTTTT. Protein sequence: CAWSEKGAARAEKLFF.

As for this clone: At the DNA level, this CDR3 is encoded by other sequences in the same sample as well. The chain uses TRBV5-1 and TRBJ1-1; D unresolved. V was pared by 0 bases and J by 1 base, with 4 bases between. The CDR3 is made up of 13 amino acids. In germline, CDR1 is SGHRS, CDR2 YFSETQ. CDR3 loop: CASSLGANTEAFF. The DNA for the CDR3 is TGCGCCAGCAGCTTGGGCGCGAACACTGAAGCTTTCTTT.

The gene calls are TRBV7-2 and TRBJ2-2, with D uncertain. Germline V gene sequence: CDR1 SGHTA, CDR2 FQGNSA. This CDR3 spans 12 amino acids. The V end lost 0 bases, the J end lost 7 bases, and 3 bases lay between the germline ends. CDR3 DNA: TGTGCCAGCAGCTTAGCGGTCGGGGAGCTGTTTTTT. Protein sequence: CASSLAVGELFF.